This T cell receptor beta chain came from a study of blood T cell repertoires in COVID-19 (dated by TCRdb to 2018 to 2021). In terms of the full investigation: Samples covering the acute and convalescent phases of COVID-19 were provided by collaborators in the United States, Italy and Spain. The material from the prospective study consisted of cDNA or gDNA derived from T cells, B-cell-depleted T cells, or PBMCs. The dataset comprised deeply sampled blood TCRbeta repertoires from subjects exposed to, actively infected with, or recovered from COVID-19. The repertoires were made available in a free public database intended to serve as a resource for research on the immune response to SARS-CoV-2. Samples came from the ongoing ImmuneRACE study (first 160 participants) plus 1,254 subjects from 6 global collaborators. A de-identified subject ID, COVID-19 status, age in years and sex were almost always included in the sample metadata. Where available, HLA class I and class II types were taken from metadata supplied by the sample provider and were not determined by assay-based typing. General conclusions and limits of the study: Clinical and demographic metadata were provided uncurated, with the amount varying by source and participant.

TCRbeta CDR3 regions were amplified from genomic DNA using the immunoSEQ Assay, a bias-controlled multiplex PCR. As for the authors' bioinformatics: Nucleated cell counts per sample were estimated from amplification of reference gene primers within the assay. To quantify the absolute abundance of each unique TCRbeta CDR3 rearrangement, sequence reads were collapsed and filtered. Productive Simpson clonality was computed per sample as the square root of Simpson's diversity index over productive rearrangements. The immuneACCESS repertoire file appears here via TCRdb, limited to in-frame rearrangements. These files lack a portion of the clones; in checked studies, under half of the deficit traces to unresolved V genes, and the cause of the others is not known. V and J calls and clone size come straight from that table; D and trimming were deduced from the DNA. In all, the sample holds 150,000 or so clones, and roughly 93% of those were seen once. Clones ranked in the top ten supply about 5% of the sample.

The cysteine opens and the phenylalanine closes a CDR3 of 15 amino acids. The DNA shown is the 45-base CDR3, in frame from base 1. V ends up 2 bases short and J 5 bases short, with an unmatched junction base count of 4. The germline V gene (reference sequence) sets CDR1 to SEHNR and CDR2 to FQNEAQ. Concerning this clone itself: Its antigen is still unknown. There are no base qualities to consult, and no much larger clone falls within one base.

Each collaborating institution followed its own protocols to collect whole blood in K2EDTA tubes. For TCRbeta analysis, collaborators shipped samples as frozen whole blood, isolated PBMCs, or DNA extracted from either of those sample types. The rearrangement combines TRBV7-9 with TRBJ2-1, with 9 bases aligning to TRBD2. This sequence was found in a woman aged 45 to 65 with acute or convalescent COVID-19. Specimen: peripheral blood. The DNA sequence is given as TGTGCCAGCAGCTTACAGGCTAGCGGGAACAATGAGCAGTTCTTC. It codes for CASSLQASGNNEQFF.